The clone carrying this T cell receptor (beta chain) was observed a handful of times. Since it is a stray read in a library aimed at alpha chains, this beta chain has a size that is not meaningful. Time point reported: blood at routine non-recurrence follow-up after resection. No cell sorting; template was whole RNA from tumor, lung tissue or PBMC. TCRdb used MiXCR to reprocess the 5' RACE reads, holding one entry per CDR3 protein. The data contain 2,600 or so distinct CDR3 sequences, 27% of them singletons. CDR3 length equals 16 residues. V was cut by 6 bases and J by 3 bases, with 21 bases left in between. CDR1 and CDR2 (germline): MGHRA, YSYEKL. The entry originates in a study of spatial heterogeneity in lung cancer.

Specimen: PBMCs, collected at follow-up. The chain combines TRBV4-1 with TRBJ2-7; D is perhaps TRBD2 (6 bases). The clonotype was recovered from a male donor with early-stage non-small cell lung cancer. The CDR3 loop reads CASRALGGRRNYEQYF. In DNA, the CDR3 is TGCGCCAGCAGGGCCCTGGGAGGCAGGAGAAACTACGAGCAGTACTTC.